Shown below are 20 T cell receptor beta chains from a single sample sequenced in a study of blood T cell repertoires in COVID-19. The repertoire was sequenced with immunoSEQ multiplex PCR; TCRdb's copy has only in-frame clones and lacks some. The sample shows over 100,000 clones, around 81% of them seen only once. The source material was peripheral blood. These TCRs come from a human donor in a cohort sampled during active or convalescent COVID-19.

The chain uses TRBV10-3 and TRBJ2-7; TRBD1 agrees at 11 bases. Germline trimming cut 10 bases from V and 5 bases from J; bases unmatched to any gene: 4. This CDR3 comprises 12 residues. Germline CDR1 ENHRY, CDR2 SYGVKD. The CDR3 nucleotides are TGTGCCACCGGGACAGGGGGTAACGAGCAGTACTTC. It encodes CATGTGGNEQYF.

The CDR3 DNA follows: TGTGGGATCGGGAGCTCCTATAATTCACCCCTCCACTTT. It encodes CGIGSSYNSPLHF. The rearrangement uses TRBV28 and TRBJ1-6; no definite D call. The CDR3 consists of 13 residues. Germline V CDR1 and CDR2: MDHEN, SYDVKM.

J is TRBJ2-2 and V is TRBV5-1, with 7 bases identical to TRBD2. The ends lost 4 bases at V and 5 bases at J; junction bases unmatched: 2. Germline CDR1 is SGHRS and CDR2 is YFSETQ. The CDR3 consists of 13 residues. The CDR3 coding sequence is TGCGCCAGCAGCACGGGAGGAACCGGGGAGCTGTTTTTT. Translated: CASSTGGTGELFF.

This rearrangement joins TRBV7-3 to TRBJ2-3, with D unclear. Germline V lookup: CDR1 SGHTA, CDR2 FQGTGA. Trimming took off 2 bases at V and 8 bases at J, with 11 bases between the two ends. This CDR3 region has 13 residues. The DNA of the CDR3 is TGTGCCAGCAGCTTAGGTGGGTCGGGTACGCAGTATTTT. Its translation: CASSLGGSGTQYF.

CDR3 amino acids: CASRVAGGIYEQYF. Written as DNA, the CDR3 is TGTGCCAGTAGGGTGGCAGGGGGCATTTACGAGCAGTACTTC. This rearrangement joins TRBV19 to TRBJ2-7; TRBD1 aligns across 8 bases. After removal of 6 bases from V and 4 bases from J, the junction contained 8 bases not matched to a gene. CDR1 and CDR2 (germline): LNHDA, SQIVND (reference sequence). The CDR3 loop spans 14 amino acids.

CDR3 region: CASSRQGPSGNTIYF. As DNA, the CDR3 is TGTGCCAGCAGCCGACAGGGCCCCTCTGGAAACACCATATATTTT. The chain links TRBV6-5 to TRBJ1-3; 7 bases line up with TRBD1. CDR1 MNHEY and CDR2 SVGAGI come from the germline V gene. Trimming took 6 bases from V and 0 from J; bases not matched to a gene: 5. The CDR3 is made up of 15 amino acids.

This chain joins TRBV5-8 and TRBJ2-5; the match to TRBD2 covers 15 bases. The V gene's germline CDR1 is SGHTS and CDR2 YDEGEE. The CDR3 consists of 15 residues. With V trimmed by 3 bases and J by 11 bases, 8 bases remained unmatched. The DNA of the CDR3 is TGTGCCAGCAGCTCGGGACTAGCGGGGGGCCCGTCTCAGTACTTC. This codes for CASSSGLAGGPSQYF.

The chain uses TRBV3-1 (or the pseudogene TRBV3-2) and TRBJ1-2, with D possibly being TRBD1 (6 bases). Germline V CDR1 and CDR2: LGHDT, YNNKEL (reference sequence). CDR3 length: 13 amino acids. V dropped 4 bases and J dropped 7 bases, with 13 bases sitting between them. Written as DNA, the CDR3 is TGTGCCAGCAGCCGTTCCAGGGGTTTTGGCTACACCTTC. It translates to CASSRSRGFGYTF.

This chain links TRBV19 with TRBJ2-7; 8 bases line up with TRBD1. The CDR3 is made up of 15 amino acids. The germline V gene has CDR1 LNHDA and CDR2 SQIVND (reference sequence). V dropped 1 base and J dropped 6; count of bases not matched to a gene: 8. This CDR3 reads CASSIVETGVREQYF. The CDR3 nucleotides read TGTGCCAGTAGTATAGTCGAGACAGGGGTGCGCGAGCAGTACTTC.

This clone was counted only a few times. The rearrangement joins TRBV7-6 to TRBJ2-3; D gene uncertain. This CDR3 is 12 amino acids long. V gave up 5 bases and J gave up 6 bases, with 9 bases separating them. Germline V lookup: CDR1 SGHVS, CDR2 FNYEAQ. CDR3 DNA sequence: TGTGCCAGCAGCCGGTTCCGGGATACGCAGTATTTT. Its translation is CASSRFRDTQYF.

This clone has a single count. The CDR3 DNA is TGCGCCAGCAGCCTAGAGGGAGGGCCCTTCAATGAAAAACTGTTTTTT. It translates to CASSLEGGPFNEKLFF. The V and J genes are TRBV5-1 and TRBJ1-4; D not resolved. Germline V gives CDR1 SGHRS, CDR2 YFSETQ. The CDR3 runs to 16 residues. The V and J ends lost 4 bases and 5 bases respectively, with 18 bases between them.

The CDR3 DNA reads TGTGCCAGCAGTCAACAGGAGCCTAATGAAAAACTGTTTTTT. Its translation: CASSQQEPNEKLFF. This chain links TRBV28 with TRBJ1-4; D possibly corresponds to TRBD1 (5 bases). CDR1 is MDHEN and CDR2 is SYDVKM in the germline V gene. The CDR3 is 14 residues long. With 5 bases removed from V and 3 bases from J, the gap between germline ends came to 10 bases.

The chain recombines TRBV5-6 with TRBJ1-3, with D maybe TRBD1 (5 bases). Germline lookup yields CDR1 SGHDT and CDR2 YYEEEE. Between the trimmed V and J ends, which lost 4 bases and 0 bases, there was a span of 14 bases. The CDR3 sequence is 16 residues long. CDR3 sequence (DNA): TGTGCCAGCAGCGCCACCGGGACTGTCTCTGGAAACACCATATATTTT. This codes for CASSATGTVSGNTIYF.

The chain has TRBV28 and TRBJ2-1; TRBD2 matches 11 bases. J gave up 2 bases and V 4 bases, and 10 bases lay outside the gene matches. In germline, CDR1 is MDHEN, CDR2 SYDVKM. This CDR3 is 18 amino acids long. CDR3 bases: TGTGCCAGCAGTTCCCACAGACTAGCGGGATACCCCTACAATGAGCAGTTCTTC. Its protein is CASSSHRLAGYPYNEQFF.

The rearrangement links TRBV11-3 to TRBJ2-7, with 12 nucleotides matching TRBD2. Germline lookup yields CDR1 SGHNT and CDR2 YENEEA. The CDR3 covers 14 residues. The junction had 1 base not matched to a gene; V was cut back by 4 bases and J by 3 bases. As DNA, the CDR3 is TGTGCCAGCAGCTCGACTAGCGGGAGCTACGAGCAGTACTTC. It codes for CASSSTSGSYEQYF.

Only a few counts were recorded for this clone. V usage is TRBV11-3 and J usage is TRBJ2-2; 7 bases line up with TRBD1. Per germline, CDR1 SGHNT and CDR2 YENEEA. V gave up 2 bases and J gave up 4 bases; unmatched junction bases: 1. CDR3 size: 14 residues. The DNA of the CDR3 is TGTGCCAGCAGCTTATACAGGGGCACCGGGGAGCTGTTTTTT. Translating it yields CASSLYRGTGELFF.

The genes are TRBV23-1 and TRBJ2-1, with 14 bases lining up with TRBD2. TRBV23-1 is identified as an open reading frame with a role that is uncertain. V was pared by 1 base and J by 0 bases, with 5 bases of the junction left unmatched. CDR3 size: 19 residues. CDR3 region: CASSQLRLAGGLSYNEQFF. DNA for the CDR3: TGCGCCAGCAGTCAATTGCGACTAGCGGGGGGGCTCTCCTACAATGAGCAGTTCTTC.

The chain recombines TRBV6-2 or TRBV6-3 with TRBJ2-1, with 13 positions matching TRBD2. V lost 0 bases, J lost 6 bases, and 8 bases stayed unmatched. Germline CDR1 is MNHEY and CDR2 is SVGEGT. This CDR3 is 18 amino acids long. The CDR3: CASSYSTSGRTKLNEQFF. CDR3 DNA sequence: TGTGCCAGCAGTTACTCGACTAGCGGGAGGACTAAGCTCAATGAGCAGTTCTTC.

This clone was seen a few times. The V call is TRBV18, the J call TRBJ1-4; maybe TRBD1 (6 bases). Germline V lookup: CDR1 KGHSH, CDR2 LQKENI. The CDR3 is made up of 14 amino acids. V was cut by 2 bases and J by 7 bases, with 11 bases left in between. The CDR3, as DNA: TGTGCCAGCTCACCAAGTCAGGGGTTTGAAAAACTGTTTTTT. This translates into CASSPSQGFEKLFF. The entire variable domain, with the rest obtained from reference TRBV18 and TRBJ1-4, is as follows: NAGVMQNPRHLVRRRGQEARLRCSPMKGHSHVYWYRQLPEEGLKFMVYLQKENIIDESGMPKERFSAEFPKEGPSILRIQQVVRGDSAAYFCASSPSQGFEKLFFGSGTQLSVL.

The chain has TRBV5-1 and TRBJ2-5, with TRBD1 identical over 7 bases. The CDR3 has 16 amino acids. The junction had 10 bases not matched to a gene; V was cut back by 0 bases and J by 5 bases. In germline, CDR1 is SGHRS, CDR2 YFSETQ. The CDR3 loop is CASSLEGRGNSETQYF. The DNA for the CDR3 is TGCGCCAGCAGCTTGGAGGGCAGGGGGAATTCGGAGACCCAGTACTTC.